This is a list of T cell receptor beta chains from one sample in a study of blood T cell repertoires in COVID-19. Sequenced by immunoSEQ multiplex PCR; TCRdb stores in-frame clones only, minus some. Of about 380,000 clones listed, around 85% are singletons. Sequencing was performed on peripheral blood. Every receptor here comes from a woman aged 18-29 years with acute or convalescent COVID-19. CDR3s include the opening cysteine and the closing phenylalanine or tryptophan. The order of the fields is J gene, V gene, CDR3 protein.

J: TRBJ2-7; V: TRBV28; CDR3: CASTKQREPYEQYF
J: TRBJ1-6; V: TRBV7-2; CDR3: CASSFPTGYQNSPLHF
J: TRBJ1-2; V: TRBV7-2; CDR3: CALLERIPIYGYTF
J: TRBJ2-2; V: TRBV28; CDR3: CASSVGRAGAGELFF
J: TRBJ2-2; V: TRBV21-1; CDR3: CASSMTGGKPTGELFF
J: TRBJ2-7; V: TRBV11-1; CDR3: CASSLRGAGNYEQYF
J: TRBJ2-3; V: TRBV24-1; CDR3: CATSDLAGDTQYF
J: TRBJ1-2; V: TRBV2; CDR3: CASSEVGQANYGYTF
J: TRBJ1-3; V: TRBV6-2/TRBV6-3; CDR3: CASSYDRKTNIYF
J: TRBJ2-7; V: TRBV12-3/TRBV12-4; CDR3: CASSPGQGREQYF
J: TRBJ1-1; V: TRBV7-6; CDR3: CASSLRSRAGETRTEAFF
J: TRBJ2-7; V: TRBV29-1; CDR3: CSVESTVSAYEQYF
J: TRBJ1-5; V: TRBV5-8; CDR3: CASSPDREDNQPQHF
J: TRBJ2-3; V: TRBV21-1; CDR3: CASPNSHTRSNLTSTDTQYF
J: TRBJ2-1; V: TRBV15; CDR3: CATSRAGIAPGHEQFF
J: TRBJ2-2; V: TRBV9; CDR3: CASSPWTSDAGELFF
J: TRBJ1-2; V: TRBV12-3/TRBV12-4; CDR3: CASTKGQGSGYTF
J: TRBJ1-4; V: TRBV5-1; CDR3: CASSEGTGNEKLFF
J: TRBJ2-4; V: TRBV21-1; CDR3: CASSKSADCQTHRFMDIQYF
J: TRBJ1-2; V: TRBV12-3/TRBV12-4; CDR3: CASSLQGEGYTF
J: TRBJ2-3; V: TRBV6-5; CDR3: CASSSQGEPTDTQYF
J: TRBJ1-6; V: TRBV5-1; CDR3: CASSPDGGSYNSPLHF
J: TRBJ1-5; V: TRBV7-8; CDR3: CASSQDRGRQPQHF
J: TRBJ1-5; V: TRBV6-5; CDR3: CASSYEGRSNQPQHF
J: TRBJ1-6; V: TRBV2; CDR3: CASTRGVSPLHF
J: TRBJ1-5; V: TRBV15; CDR3: CATARQLNQPQHF
J: TRBJ2-1; V: TRBV7-3; CDR3: CASSPEGQPNNEQFF
J: TRBJ2-1; V: TRBV5-1; CDR3: CASSEGLAGGYNEQFF
J: TRBJ2-1; V: TRBV6-6; CDR3: CASTNELGGFF
J: TRBJ2-5; V: TRBV5-6; CDR3: CASSLGGPQYF
J: TRBJ1-1; V: TRBV6-5; CDR3: CASGGRGFTEAFF
J: TRBJ1-3; V: TRBV30; CDR3: CAWSVLSGNTIYF
J: TRBJ2-5; V: TRBV7-3; CDR3: CASSSAGGETQYF
J: TRBJ1-1; V: TRBV4-1; CDR3: CASSQYRGQNTEAFF
J: TRBJ1-1; V: TRBV28; CDR3: CASSLNSGRGVNTEAFF
J: TRBJ1-2; V: TRBV9; CDR3: CASSDRFFLGGYTF
J: TRBJ1-2; V: TRBV10-2; CDR3: CASSALGTGGNYGYTF
J: TRBJ2-7; V: TRBV6-5; CDR3: CASSLQVSYEQYF
J: TRBJ2-2; V: TRBV10-3; CDR3: CAIRYSNTGELFF
J: TRBJ1-2; V: TRBV6-2/TRBV6-3; CDR3: CASSSPARGWGYGYTF
J: TRBJ2-1; V: TRBV12-5; CDR3: CASGGDRVYNEQFF
J: TRBJ2-1; V: TRBV5-1; CDR3: CASSLGAAGSYNEQFF
J: TRBJ1-6; V: TRBV19; CDR3: CASSIGSSNSPLHF
J: TRBJ2-5; V: TRBV4-2; CDR3: CASSQDGGTGRFQETQYF
J: TRBJ1-5; V: TRBV7-9; CDR3: CASSHDRSGQPQHF
J: TRBJ2-7; V: TRBV5-1; CDR3: CASSLAGREGVDEQYF
J: TRBJ2-4; V: TRBV12-3/TRBV12-4; CDR3: CASSSGTGHIQYF
J: TRBJ1-1; V: TRBV19; CDR3: CASSIGGMTEAFF
J: TRBJ1-2; V: TRBV24-1; CDR3: CATSVGSNYGYTF
J: TRBJ1-2; V: TRBV4-1; CDR3: CASSLPWEGDNYGYTF
J: TRBJ1-2; V: TRBV5-1; CDR3: CASSNDRVDGYTF